This TCR beta chain was found in a study of blood T cells in healthy people across ages. Then a second PCR, running roughly 7 to 11 cycles, was carried out with a sample-barcoded 5' primer and a J-beta primer mix. TCRdb analysed the 5' RACE reads with MiXCR anew, one entry per CDR3 protein. The sample gives hundreds of thousands of distinct CDR3 sequences, 58% of which show up once; 30% to 45% is in the top ten. Germline assignment: CDR1 SGHTA and CDR2 FQGNSA. The CDR3 is made up of 13 amino acids. Trimming left V 2 bases short and J 7 bases short, with 11 bases between. This clonotype has more than one count but fewer than ten. What it recognizes is unknown. Study outcomes and limitations: Long-lived donors had more naive CD4+ cells and higher diversity than aged donors.

The sequence was collected from a man aged 55 to 69 in good health. Material for sequencing was blood. The chain joins TRBV7-2 to TRBJ2-5, with D perhaps TRBD1 (5 bases). The CDR3 is CASSLPYQGTQYF. The CDR3 bases are TGTGCCAGCAGCTTACCCTACCAGGGGACCCAGTACTTC.